This T cell receptor (beta chain) was identified during a study of blood T cell repertoires in COVID-19 (TCRdb year 2020). Notes on the research overall: Samples covering the acute and convalescent phases of COVID-19 were provided by collaborators in the United States, Italy and Spain. The prospective study material was composed of cDNA or gDNA derived from T cells, B-cell-depleted T cells, or PBMCs. The dataset comprised deeply sampled blood TCRbeta repertoires from subjects exposed to, actively infected with, or recovered from COVID-19. A freely available public database, intended as a resource for researchers studying the immune response to SARS-CoV-2, is where the repertoires were released. Samples were obtained from the ongoing ImmuneRACE study (first 160 participants) and from 1,000 to 1,500 subjects provided by 6 global collaborators. The sample metadata nearly always contained a de-identified subject ID, COVID-19 status, age in years and sex. HLA class I and class II types, where available, came from metadata supplied by the sample provider rather than from assay-based typing. Beyond this particular receptor, the publication reports: How much clinical and demographic metadata was included differed by source and by participant, and the metadata was provided uncurated.

The immunoSEQ Assay, a bias-controlled multiplex PCR, was used to amplify TCRbeta CDR3 regions from genomic DNA. The authors processed their data as follows. The number of nucleated cells in each sample was estimated from the amplification of reference gene primers within the assay. To quantify the absolute abundance of each unique TCRbeta CDR3 rearrangement, sequence reads were collapsed and filtered. For each sample, productive Simpson clonality was calculated as the square root of Simpson's diversity index over productive rearrangements. TCRdb took over this immuneACCESS table, retaining in-frame rearrangements with V and J assigned. Such tables are incomplete; in checked studies, under half of the missing clones stem from an unresolved V gene, and the remainder is unexplained. The D gene and trimming were derived from the DNA, and the V and J assignments and clone size from that table. This sample holds over 30,000 clones; around 87% were observed only once. About 9.4% of the sample is held by the ten biggest clonotypes.

Via the germline V gene, CDR1 is SNHLY and CDR2 FYNNEI. Measured from the cysteine to the phenylalanine, the CDR3 is 14 residues long. Of the read, only the CDR3 DNA is kept; its 42 bases are in frame from base 1. V has 6 bases trimmed and J has 2 bases trimmed; junction bases matching no gene number 2. Each collaborating institution followed its own protocols to collect whole blood in K2EDTA tubes. Collaborator samples were shipped for TCRbeta analysis as frozen whole blood, isolated PBMCs, or DNA extracted from either sample type. In regard to this clone: The antigen this receptor binds is unknown. No quality values exist for individual bases; no much larger clone is one base distant.

Sample: peripheral blood. The clonotype comes from a man older than 75 with active COVID-19. Rearrangement joined TRBV2 to TRBJ2-5, and 11 junction bases match TRBD1. In nucleotide form, the sequence is TGTGCCAGCAGAGGGACAGGGGGGCAAGAGACCCAGTACTTC. This yields the protein CASRGTGGQETQYF.